This passage covers 10 T cell receptor beta chains from one sample sequenced in a study of early T cells in non-severe SARS-CoV-2 infection. From the 5' RACE reads, TCRdb called clonotypes with MiXCR, one entry per CDR3 protein. The sample contains 30,000 or so distinct CDR3 sequences, under 7.5% of which appear only once. Sequencing input: whole blood. The receptor set was obtained from an adult who was a healthcare worker with PCR-confirmed SARS-CoV-2 infection or an uninfected control (not recorded which).

This clonotype was seen repeatedly, ten times or more. The V gene is TRBV19, the J gene TRBJ2-4; 12 bases map to TRBD2. The CDR3 is 16 residues long. The junction had 5 bases not matched to a gene; V was cut back by 1 base and J by 7 bases. Germline CDR1 is LNHDA and CDR2 is SQIVND (reference sequence). The CDR3 sequence is CASSIALAGGYNIQYF. CDR3 sequence (DNA): TGTGCCAGTAGTATAGCCCTAGCGGGAGGGTATAACATTCAGTACTTC.

The CDR3 region has the DNA TGCAGTGCTAGAAATACCCAGGGGTCCTATAATTCACCCCTCCACTTT. Residues: CSARNTQGSYNSPLHF. The genes are TRBV20-1 and TRBJ1-6, with D tentatively TRBD1 (6 bases). This CDR3 is built from 16 residues. Germline values: CDR1 DFQATT, CDR2 SNEGSKA (reference sequence). V shed 2 bases and J shed 1 base, with 12 bases lying between them.

This clonotype was recorded many times. This sequence joins TRBV19 and TRBJ2-2; possibly TRBD2 for D (6 bases). The V end lost 6 bases, the J end lost 5 bases, and 13 bases lay between the germline ends. Germline values: CDR1 LNHDA, CDR2 SQIVND (reference sequence). The CDR3 spans 14 residues. CDR3 region: CASRSRGMTGELFF. Written as DNA, the CDR3 is TGTGCCAGTAGGTCGCGGGGTATGACCGGGGAGCTGTTTTTT.

This clonotype occurred many times. This chain uses TRBV7-9 with TRBJ1-4, with D possibly matching TRBD1 (5 bases). Trimming took 3 bases from V and 7 from J, leaving 15 bases between them. CDR1 and CDR2 from the germline V gene are SEHNR and FQNEAQ (reference sequence). The CDR3 spans 15 residues. The CDR3 loop is CASSFVGESGEKLFF. Written as DNA, the CDR3 is TGTGCCAGCAGCTTTGTGGGGGAGAGTGGTGAAAAACTGTTTTTT.

This chain uses TRBV20-1 with TRBJ2-7; TRBD1 or TRBD2 may be the D gene (6 bases each). Trimming removed 6 bases from V and 7 bases from J, with 22 bases in between. Germline CDR1 reads DFQATT; CDR2 reads SNEGSKA (reference sequence). CDR3 length: 14 amino acids. CDR3 amino acids: CSAPGAVLRREQYF. In DNA, the CDR3 is TGCAGTGCCCCGGGGGCGGTCCTCAGACGGGAGCAGTACTTC.

At least ten counts were recorded for this clonotype. One end of the junction fails to match germline, which may point to a read error. The chain recombines TRBV29-1 with TRBJ2-3; 10 nucleotides match TRBD2. The CDR3 sequence is 15 residues long. Germline V gene sequence: CDR1 SQVTM, CDR2 ANQGSEA. This CDR3 is CSVTKGLATTNTQYF. The CDR3 nucleotides read TGCAGCGTTACCAAGGGACTAGCGACCACAAATACGCAGTATTTT.

Many counts were recorded for this clonotype. This rearrangement joins TRBV12-3 or TRBV12-4 to TRBJ1-5, with 9 bases fitting TRBD1. CDR3 length equals 16 residues. V was clipped by 6 bases and J by 2 bases; unmatched bases: 8. This CDR3 is CASSLTGGSGNQPQHF. DNA of the CDR3: TGTGCCAGCAGCCTGACAGGGGGAAGTGGCAATCAGCCCCAGCATTTT.

This clonotype was recorded at least ten times. The chain uses TRBV18 and TRBJ2-7; no firm D call. The CDR3 has 13 amino acids. V lost 2 bases, J lost 3 bases, and 8 bases lay in between. Per the germline V gene, CDR1 is KGHSH and CDR2 is LQKENI. CDR3 nucleotide sequence: TGTGCCAGCTCACCAGGGATTAACTACGAGCAGTACTTC. Translated, it gives CASSPGINYEQYF.

This rearrangement joins TRBV15 to TRBJ2-7, with unresolved D. The CDR3 spans 12 residues. Trimming shortened V by 5 bases and J by 3 bases, and 8 bases separated the two germline ends. In germline, CDR1 is LNHNV, CDR2 YYDKDF (reference sequence). This CDR3 is CATSRPSYEQYF. CDR3 DNA sequence: TGTGCCACCAGCCGCCCGAGCTACGAGCAGTACTTC.

This clonotype was observed at least ten times. The chain joins TRBV7-2 to TRBJ2-1; 7 nucleotides align to TRBD2. With V trimmed by 4 bases and J by 7 bases, 13 bases remained unmatched. The CDR3 spans 16 residues. Germline V gene lookup returns CDR1 SGHTA and CDR2 FQGNSA. The CDR3 nucleotides read TGTGCCAGCAGCTACCCCCGCACTGGGGGAGGGAATGAGCAGTTCTTC. This encodes CASSYPRTGGGNEQFF.